This entry features one TCR beta chain sequence. CDR1 and CDR2 (germline): SEHNR, FQNEAQ (reference sequence). Trimming removed 5 bases from V and 4 bases from J, with 14 bases in between. The CDR3 length is 14 residues. This sample is drawn from a study of cytomegalovirus exposure and HLA in healthy donors. Primers included in the PCR were 60 Vbeta and 13 Jbeta primers. Here immunoSEQ multiplex PCR was the method, and the copy in TCRdb shows in-frame clones only, minus some. The top ten hold more than 3.5% of the sample, which has 120,000 or so clones, about 80% seen once. The source is a middle-aged woman in good health and CMV-seropositive. The sequencing sample was made of PBMCs. The V and J genes are TRBV7-9 and TRBJ1-1; unclear D gene. CDR3 sequence: CASSPDGEGTEAFF. CDR3 DNA sequence: TGTGCCAGCAGCCCGGACGGTGAGGGCACTGAAGCTTTCTTT.